The rows below give T cell receptor beta chains drawn from one sample of a study of control samples from healthy donors and cancer patients. Sequencing was performed with immunoSEQ multiplex PCR; in TCRdb, only in-frame clones are kept and a portion is missing. The sample records 150,000 or so clones, roughly 93% being singletons. Sequencing was done on a sample of blood. These receptors were obtained from a middle-aged man in good health. The CDR3 runs from the conserved cysteine through the conserved F or W. Each record gives: CDR3 protein, CDR3 DNA, clone size, D gene, V gene, J gene. D genes are given only for firm matches. Size values are once, few and many counts, or a class for expanded clones, and some rows have none.

CASSITGTGPSEQFF	TGTGCCAGCAGTATAACCGGGACAGGGCCCTCTGAGCAGTTCTTC	NA	TRBD1	TRBV27	TRBJ2-1
CASSRKGRTENTGELFF	TGTGCCAGCAGTCGCAAGGGCCGGACAGAGAACACCGGGGAGCTGTTTTTT	NA	NA	TRBV6-6	TRBJ2-2
CSVVPSDGTGELFF	TGCAGCGTTGTCCCCTCGGACGGTACCGGGGAGCTGTTTTTT	NA	NA	TRBV29-1	TRBJ2-2
CASSIWRGGTGELFF	TGTGCCAGTAGTATTTGGAGGGGTGGCACCGGGGAGCTGTTTTTT	NA	NA	TRBV19	TRBJ2-2
CASSLGSGSRETQYF	TGTGCCAGCAGCTTAGGTAGCGGGAGTAGGGAGACCCAGTACTTC	NA	TRBD2	TRBV7-9	TRBJ2-5
CASSYTGGREKLFF	TGTGCCAGCAGTTATACAGGGGGACGTGAAAAACTGTTTTTT	NA	TRBD1	TRBV6-5	TRBJ1-4
CASSPQVVYSNQPQHF	TGTGCCAGCAGTCCTCAGGTTGTTTATAGCAATCAGCCCCAGCATTTT	once	NA	TRBV28	TRBJ1-5
CASRRTSGTPGETQYF	TGTGCCAGCAGGAGGACTAGCGGGACCCCCGGAGAGACCCAGTACTTC	NA	TRBD2	TRBV7-6	TRBJ2-5
CSVEGGRATDTQYF	TGCAGCGTTGAAGGCGGGAGGGCCACAGATACGCAGTATTTT	once	TRBD2	TRBV29-1	TRBJ2-3
CASSVERLGGNIQYF	TGCGCCAGCAGCGTTGAGCGCCTAGGGGGAAACATTCAGTACTTC	NA	NA	TRBV5-1	TRBJ2-4
CASSLKRISYNEQFF	TGTGCCAGCAGCTTAAAGCGTATATCCTACAATGAGCAGTTCTTC	NA	NA	TRBV11-2	TRBJ2-1
CAWSRDREYISYGYTF	TGTGCCTGGAGCCGGGACAGGGAGTACATTTCTTATGGCTACACCTTC	once	TRBD1	TRBV30	TRBJ1-2
CASDKGGGIPDTQYF	TGTGCCAGCGACAAGGGCGGGGGGATCCCAGATACGCAGTATTTT	few	TRBD2	TRBV13	TRBJ2-3
CASSPADSRGYTF	TGTGCCAGCTCACCCGCGGACAGTAGAGGCTACACCTTC	NA	NA	TRBV18	TRBJ1-2
CASSSAYEQYF	TGTGCCAGCAGTTCTGCCTACGAGCAGTACTTC	NA	NA	TRBV7-2	TRBJ2-7
CAISEGGFGYGYTF	TGTGCCATCAGTGAGGGGGGATTTGGCTATGGCTACACCTTC	NA	NA	TRBV10-3	TRBJ1-2
CASSQEAGKFF	TGTGCCAGCAGTCAGGAGGCAGGAAAATTTTTT	once	NA	TRBV2	TRBJ1-1